This T cell receptor (beta chain) was obtained from a study of blood T cell repertoires in COVID-19. Study summary: Sites across the United States, Italy and Spain contributed samples from acute and convalescent COVID-19. The analysed material was cDNA or gDNA that came from T cells, B-cell-depleted T cells, or PBMCs.

Per the authors' pipeline: By means of reference gene primer amplification, nucleated cell counts were estimated. Method: immunoSEQ multiplex PCR; TCRdb's copy keeps in-frame clones and lacks some. Clone size and V and J calls were adopted from that table, with D and trimming inferred from the DNA. Among about 96,000 clones listed, about three quarters were seen once. In germline, CDR1 is LNHDA, CDR2 SQIVND (reference sequence). Germline trimming cut 3 bases from V and 0 bases from J; bases unmatched to any gene: 12. This CDR3 is 19 amino acids long. Sequencing was carried out using peripheral blood. The chain employs TRBV19 and TRBJ1-5; 9 bases match TRBD1. The receptor was derived from a man in his forties or fifties who had recovered from COVID-19. The CDR3 here is CASSIIGGTGRNSNQPQHF. CDR3 DNA: TGTGCCAGTAGTATCATTGGGGGGACAGGGAGAAATAGCAATCAGCCCCAGCATTTT.